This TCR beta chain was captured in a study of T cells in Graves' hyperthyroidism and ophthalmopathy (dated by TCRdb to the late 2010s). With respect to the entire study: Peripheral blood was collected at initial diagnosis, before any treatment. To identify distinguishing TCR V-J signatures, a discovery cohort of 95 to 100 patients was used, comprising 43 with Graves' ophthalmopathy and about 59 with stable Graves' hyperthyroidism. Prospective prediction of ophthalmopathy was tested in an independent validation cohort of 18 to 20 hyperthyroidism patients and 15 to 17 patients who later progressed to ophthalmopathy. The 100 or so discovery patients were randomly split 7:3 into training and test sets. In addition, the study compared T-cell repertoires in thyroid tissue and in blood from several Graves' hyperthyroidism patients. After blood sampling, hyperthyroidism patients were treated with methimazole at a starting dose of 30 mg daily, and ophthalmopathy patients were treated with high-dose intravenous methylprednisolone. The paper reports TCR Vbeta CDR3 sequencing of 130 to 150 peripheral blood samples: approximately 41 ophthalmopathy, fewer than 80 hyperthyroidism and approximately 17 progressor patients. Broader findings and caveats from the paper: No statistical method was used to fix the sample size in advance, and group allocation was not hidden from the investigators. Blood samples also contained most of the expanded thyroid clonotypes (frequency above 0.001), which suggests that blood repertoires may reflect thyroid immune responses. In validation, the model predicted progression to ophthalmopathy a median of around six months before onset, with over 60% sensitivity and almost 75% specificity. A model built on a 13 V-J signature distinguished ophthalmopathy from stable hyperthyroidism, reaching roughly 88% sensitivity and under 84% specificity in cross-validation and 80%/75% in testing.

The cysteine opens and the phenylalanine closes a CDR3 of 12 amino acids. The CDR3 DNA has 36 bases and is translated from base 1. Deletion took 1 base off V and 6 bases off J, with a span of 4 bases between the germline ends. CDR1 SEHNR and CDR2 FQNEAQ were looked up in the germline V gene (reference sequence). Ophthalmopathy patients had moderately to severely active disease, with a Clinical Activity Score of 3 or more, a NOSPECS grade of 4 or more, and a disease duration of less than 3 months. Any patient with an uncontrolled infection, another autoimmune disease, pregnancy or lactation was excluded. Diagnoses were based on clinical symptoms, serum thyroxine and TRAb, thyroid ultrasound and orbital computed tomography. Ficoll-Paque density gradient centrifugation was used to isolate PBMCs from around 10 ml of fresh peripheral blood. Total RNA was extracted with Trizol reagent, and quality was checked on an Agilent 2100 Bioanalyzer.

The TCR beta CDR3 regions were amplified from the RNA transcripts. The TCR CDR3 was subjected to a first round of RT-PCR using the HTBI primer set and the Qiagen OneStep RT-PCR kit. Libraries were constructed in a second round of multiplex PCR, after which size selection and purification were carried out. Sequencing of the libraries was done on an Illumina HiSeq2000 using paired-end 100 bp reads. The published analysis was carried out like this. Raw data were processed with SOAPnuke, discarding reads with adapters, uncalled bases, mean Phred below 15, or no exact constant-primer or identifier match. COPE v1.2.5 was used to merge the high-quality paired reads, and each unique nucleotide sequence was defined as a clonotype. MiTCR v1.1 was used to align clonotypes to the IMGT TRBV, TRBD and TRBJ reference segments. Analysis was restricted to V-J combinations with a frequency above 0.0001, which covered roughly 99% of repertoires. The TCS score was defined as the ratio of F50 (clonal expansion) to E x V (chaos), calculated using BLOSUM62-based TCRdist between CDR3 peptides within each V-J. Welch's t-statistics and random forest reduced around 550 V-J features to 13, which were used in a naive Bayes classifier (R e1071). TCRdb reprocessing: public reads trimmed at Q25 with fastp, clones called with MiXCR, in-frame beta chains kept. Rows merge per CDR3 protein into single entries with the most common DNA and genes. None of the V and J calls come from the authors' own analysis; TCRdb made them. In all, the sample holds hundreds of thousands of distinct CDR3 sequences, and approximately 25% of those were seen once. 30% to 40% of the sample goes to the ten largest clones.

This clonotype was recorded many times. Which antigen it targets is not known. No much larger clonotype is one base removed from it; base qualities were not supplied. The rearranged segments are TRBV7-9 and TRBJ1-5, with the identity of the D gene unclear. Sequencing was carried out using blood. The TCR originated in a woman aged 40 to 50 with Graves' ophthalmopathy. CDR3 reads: CASSLDSQPQHF. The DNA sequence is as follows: TGTGCCAGCAGCTTAGATAGTCAGCCCCAGCATTTT.